This T cell receptor (beta chain) was observed in a study of blood T cell repertoires in COVID-19. Sequencing used immunoSEQ multiplex PCR; TCRdb keeps in-frame clones, though not all of them. Here the sample spans about 200,000 clones, around 89% being singletons. CDR1 and CDR2 (germline): MNHEY, SMNVEV (reference sequence). Trimming pared 2 bases from V and 3 bases from J, leaving 11 bases between. The CDR3 totals 15 residues. This TCR was sampled from a man over 45 with acute or convalescent COVID-19. The chain links TRBV27 to TRBJ1-5; D uncertain. The source material was peripheral blood. The CDR3: CASSLVGVTNQPQHF. Here the CDR3 DNA reads TGTGCCAGCAGTTTAGTTGGAGTCACCAATCAGCCCCAGCATTTT.